This T cell receptor beta chain was identified in a study of T cells after yellow fever vaccination. From germline, CDR1 is SGHRS and CDR2 YFSETQ. V trimming: 5 bases; J trimming: 2 bases; junction bases outside the gene matches: 8. This CDR3 has 15 residues. TCRdb analysed the 5' RACE reads with MiXCR anew, one entry per CDR3 protein. The sample comprises some 500,000 distinct CDR3 sequences, roughly 13% of which are singletons, and roughly 13% rests with the top ten. At least ten counts were recorded for this clonotype. The sequence came from a man in his thirties or forties who received the YFV17D yellow fever vaccine. Specimen: PBMCs, collected on the day of the yellow fever booster vaccination. V gene TRBV5-1 combines with J gene TRBJ2-3; 7 nucleotides match TRBD1. The DNA for the CDR3 is TGCGCCAGCAGGCCTCAGGGGGTACCCACAGATACGCAGTATTTT. Translating it yields CASRPQGVPTDTQYF.